The clone carrying this T cell receptor (beta chain) was detected once. Under the authors' procedure: Amplified reference gene primers provided the basis for estimating nucleated cell counts. Libraries were prepared by immunoSEQ multiplex PCR; TCRdb keeps only in-frame clonotypes and omits some of them. Clonal size and the V and J genes are those of that table, whereas D and trimming came from the DNA. The sample has approximately 150,000 clones, 75% to 90% seen once; the top ten hold approximately 35%. This record belongs to a study of blood T cell repertoires in COVID-19. Study background: Sites across the United States, Italy and Spain contributed samples from acute and convalescent COVID-19. In each case, the material was cDNA or gDNA derived from T cells, B-cell-depleted T cells, or PBMCs.

With 5 bases clipped from V and 6 bases from J, the junction kept 8 bases outside the gene matches. Germline CDR1 and CDR2: MNHEY and SVGAGI. There are 14 residues in the CDR3. The chain employs TRBV6-5 and TRBJ2-7, with 9 bases fitting TRBD1. This clonotype was obtained from a man in his fifties who had recovered from COVID-19. Sequenced sample: peripheral blood. The CDR3 DNA sequence: TGTGCCAGCAGTCCCGGACAGGGGAGACGCGAGCAGTACTTC. It is translated as CASSPGQGRREQYF.